Below, 18 T cell receptor beta chains from the same sample are listed, as sequenced in a study of T cell changes during pregnancy in multiple sclerosis. The protocol was immunoSEQ multiplex PCR, while the TCRdb copy is restricted to in-frame clones and leaves out a portion. The sample includes approximately 97,000 clones, 91% of them seen just once. The material sequenced was peripheral blood, taken after pregnancy. The source is a female donor in good health, enrolled as a control in a pregnancy study.

V and J are TRBV19 and TRBJ2-2; TRBD1 matches at 7 bases. Germline V gives CDR1 LNHDA, CDR2 SQIVND (reference sequence). J gave up 2 bases and V 6 bases, and 15 bases lay outside the gene matches. CDR3 length equals 18 residues. CDR3 sequence reads: CASRPIAERQGNTGELFF. The DNA for the CDR3 is TGTGCCAGTAGACCGATCGCAGAAAGACAGGGTAACACCGGGGAGCTGTTTTTT.

This chain connects TRBV4-3 to TRBJ2-7, with 8 bases fitting TRBD1. V gave up 4 bases and J gave up 4 bases; unmatched junction bases: 6. Germline values: CDR1 LGHNA, CDR2 YSLEER. This CDR3 is built from 14 residues. The CDR3 DNA is TGCGCCAGCAGCCGGGACAGGACCTCTTACGAGCAGTACTTC. This sequence encodes CASSRDRTSYEQYF.

The V gene is TRBV18, the J gene TRBJ1-3, with D unresolved. The V gene lost 0 bases and the J gene lost 6 bases, with 12 bases spanning the gap. Germline CDR1 KGHSH, CDR2 LQKENI. The CDR3 is 15 amino acids. The CDR3 coding sequence is TGTGCCAGCTCACCACCGAGAAGCCTCCTAAACACCATATATTTT. Amino acid sequence: CASSPPRSLLNTIYF.

The gene calls are TRBV7-6 and TRBJ2-1; 7 positions match TRBD1. Trimming at V came to 0 bases and at J to 8 bases, leaving 4 bases not matched to a gene. This CDR3 contains 14 residues. From germline, CDR1 is SGHVS and CDR2 FNYEAQ. CDR3 residues: CASSLAGGEYEQFF. Written as DNA, the CDR3 is TGTGCCAGCAGCTTAGCAGGGGGCGAATATGAGCAGTTCTTC.

The V and J genes are TRBV5-4 and TRBJ2-5, with 8 bases identical to TRBD2. V shed 4 bases, J shed 5 bases, and the junction held 10 bases outside the gene matches. The CDR3 totals 15 residues. Germline loops: CDR1 SGHNT, CDR2 YYREEE (reference sequence). The CDR3 spells CASSPQAGARETQYF. CDR3 nucleotide sequence: TGTGCCAGCAGCCCCCAAGCGGGGGCGAGGGAGACCCAGTACTTC.

V is TRBV7-8 and J is TRBJ1-2; no reliable D call. Germline-derived CDR1 and CDR2 are SGHVS and FQNEAQ. This CDR3 is built from 17 residues. V shed 5 bases and J shed 0 bases, with 19 bases lying between them. The CDR3 here is CASSAVHGLTSNYGYTF. As DNA, the CDR3 is TGTGCCAGCAGCGCCGTACACGGACTCACATCTAACTATGGCTACACCTTC.

The chain joins TRBV18 to TRBJ1-5; 12 bases line up with TRBD1. V shed 4 bases and J 9 bases; nucleotides not matched to a gene: 16. The CDR3 is made up of 18 amino acids. Germline V gene lookup returns CDR1 KGHSH and CDR2 LQKENI. The CDR3 DNA is TGTGCCAGCTCACTGAACGGGCCCGGGACAGGGGGCATTACGCCCCAGCATTTT. This gives the protein CASSLNGPGTGGITPQHF. Looking up the rest from reference TRBV18 and TRBJ1-5 gives the full variable domain: NAGVMQNPRHLVRRRGQEARLRCSPMKGHSHVYWYRQLPEEGLKFMVYLQKENIIDESGMPKERFSAEFPKEGPSILRIQQVVRGDSAAYFCASSLNGPGTGGITPQHFGDGTRLSIL.

The rearrangement joins TRBV5-1 to TRBJ2-2, with D possibly matching TRBD2 (6 bases). In germline, CDR1 is SGHRS, CDR2 YFSETQ. CDR3 size: 13 residues. V gave up 5 bases and J gave up 4 bases, with 9 bases separating them. The CDR3 is CASSRRGTGELFF. In nucleotides, the CDR3 is TGCGCCAGCAGTAGGAGGGGCACCGGGGAGCTGTTTTTT. The complete variable domain, with remaining parts taken from reference TRBV5-1 and TRBJ2-2, reads KAGVTQTPRYLIKTRGQQVTLSCSPISGHRSVSWYQQTPGQGLQFLFEYFSETQRNKGNFPGRFSGRQFSNSRSEMNVSTLELGDSALYLCASSRRGTGELFFGEGSRLTVL.

The chain recombines TRBV19 with TRBJ2-7; tentative D call: TRBD1 (6 bases). Germline CDR1 LNHDA, CDR2 SQIVND (reference sequence). The CDR3 spans 11 residues. Deletions cut 8 bases from V and 4 bases from J, with 9 bases between. For the CDR3, the DNA is TGTGCCAGTTCCCAGGGGTACGAGCAGTACTTC. Encoded protein: CASSQGYEQYF.

The chain employs TRBV7-2 and TRBJ2-4; 8 bases map to TRBD2. Germline loops: CDR1 SGHTA, CDR2 FQGNSA. The CDR3 runs to 17 residues. V gave up 1 base and J gave up 0 bases; unmatched junction bases: 5. CDR3 nucleotide sequence: TGTGCCAGCAGCTTAGTGCGGGGGGCCTTAGCCAAAAACATTCAGTACTTC. Protein: CASSLVRGALAKNIQYF.

The rearrangement links TRBV5-1 to TRBJ2-7; possibly TRBD2 for D (5 bases). The V gene lost 3 bases and the J gene lost 3 bases, with 13 bases spanning the gap. The CDR3 spans 14 residues. Germline CDR1 is SGHRS and CDR2 is YFSETQ. The CDR3 DNA is TGCGCCAGCAGCTCAACGGGATCCAACTACGAGCAGTACTTC. Translated, it gives CASSSTGSNYEQYF.

This clone appeared a few times. The chain is built from TRBV5-1 and TRBJ2-7; no definite D call. This CDR3 comprises 13 residues. In germline, CDR1 is SGHRS, CDR2 YFSETQ. V lost 0 bases and J 4 bases, leaving 8 bases between the germline ends. The CDR3 loop is CASSLEPGYEQYF. In DNA form, the CDR3 reads TGCGCCAGCAGCTTGGAACCCGGGTACGAGCAGTACTTC.

This clone was seen a single time. V usage is TRBV5-1 and J usage is TRBJ2-1; D is possibly TRBD2 (5 bases). The CDR3 is made up of 16 amino acids. Germline V gene sequence: CDR1 SGHRS, CDR2 YFSETQ. V was shortened by 4 bases and J by 6 bases, with 20 bases between the two germline ends. CDR3 in DNA: TGCGCCAGCAGCCCTGGACTTAGGAGTCCCCTCAATGAGCAGTTCTTC. It codes for CASSPGLRSPLNEQFF.

V is TRBV7-6 and J is TRBJ2-5, with a tentative D call TRBD2 (5 bases). Trimming removed 2 bases from V and 3 bases from J, with 7 bases in between. This CDR3 comprises 13 residues. Germline CDR1 reads SGHVS; CDR2 reads FNYEAQ. The CDR3 DNA is TGTGCCAGCAGCTTATGGGGAGAAGAGACCCAGTACTTC. Amino acid sequence: CASSLWGEETQYF. Combining the CDR3 with reference TRBV7-6 and TRBJ2-5 gives the whole variable domain GAGVSQSPRYKVTKRGQDVALRCDPISGHVSLYWYRQALGQGPEFLTYFNYEAQQDKSGLPNDRFSAERPEGSISTLTIQRTEQRDSAMYRCASSLWGEETQYFGPGTRLLVL.

The chain employs TRBV5-1 and TRBJ2-3; the match to TRBD2 covers 10 bases. Germline V lookup: CDR1 SGHRS, CDR2 YFSETQ. The V gene end was trimmed by 4 bases and the J gene end by 2 bases; junction bases not matched to a gene: 7. The CDR3 spans 16 residues. CDR3 nucleotides: TGCGCCAGCAGCCTTAGCGGGGGGCGATACACAGATACGCAGTATTTT. Its protein product is CASSLSGGRYTDTQYF.

The rearrangement uses TRBV7-6 and TRBJ2-7, with TRBD2 matching 10 bases. CDR3 size: 16 residues. The germline CDR1 and CDR2 sequences are SGHVS and FNYEAQ. Trimming at V came to 5 bases and at J to 0 bases, leaving 7 bases not matched to a gene. The CDR3 region is CASSPGAGGSSYEQYF. CDR3 sequence (DNA): TGTGCCAGCAGCCCAGGAGCGGGGGGGAGCTCCTACGAGCAGTACTTC.

This clone has just one count. The chain's CDR3 is CASSLGSGNEKLFF. CDR3 DNA: TGTGCCAGCAGCTTGGGCAGTGGTAATGAAAAACTGTTTTTT. The chain is built from TRBV5-4 and TRBJ1-4; D gene ambiguous. The germline gives CDR1 SGHNT, CDR2 YYREEE (reference sequence). The CDR3 is 14 residues long. V lost 0 bases, J lost 4 bases, and 7 bases lay in between. Looking up the rest from reference TRBV5-4 and TRBJ1-4 gives the full variable domain: ETGVTQSPTHLIKTRGQQVTLRCSSQSGHNTVSWYQQALGQGPQFIFQYYREEENGRGNFPPRFSGLQFPNYSSELNVNALELDDSALYLCASSLGSGNEKLFFGSGTQLSVL.

This chain connects TRBV5-1 to TRBJ2-1, with TRBD2 matching 9 bases. The V gene end was trimmed by 4 bases and the J gene end by 1 base; junction bases not matched to a gene: 6. The CDR3 runs 16 residues. Germline CDR1 reads SGHRS; CDR2 reads YFSETQ. The DNA for the CDR3 is TGCGCCAGCAGCCCCCGACTAGCGGTTTCCTACAATGAGCAGTTCTTC. The encoded protein is CASSPRLAVSYNEQFF.